This TCR beta chain derives from a study of blood T cell repertoires in COVID-19. Per the original data handling: Reference gene primer amplification gave nucleated cell count estimates. TCRdb keeps only in-frame clones here, not all; method: immunoSEQ multiplex PCR. The V and J calls and clone size were taken over from that table, and D and trimming were inferred from the DNA. This table holds some 130,000 clones, approximately 70% found once. V shed 1 base and J 4 bases; nucleotides not matched to a gene: 7. The CDR3 contains 16 residues. CDR1 is SGHTA, CDR2 FQGTGA, per germline. The V gene is TRBV7-3, the J gene TRBJ2-1; 7 bases match TRBD2. This TCR was recovered from a woman in her seventies with acute or convalescent COVID-19. Sequenced sample: peripheral blood. CDR3 in amino acids: CASSLSPGLGYNEQFF. DNA of the CDR3: TGTGCCAGCAGCTTAAGCCCCGGACTAGGGTACAATGAGCAGTTCTTC.